The 27 T cell receptor beta chains below come from one sample, sequenced in a study of OX40 agonist ivuxolimab in advanced cancers. Clones were sequenced by immunoSEQ multiplex PCR, and TCRdb holds only the in-frame ones, with some missing. The sample carries tens of thousands of clones, about 85% recorded once. The sample consisted of CD4+ or CD8+ T cells sorted from blood, taken in a trial of the OX40 agonist ivuxolimab. The source of these receptors is an adult with an advanced solid tumor such as melanoma, head and neck, liver or kidney cancer.

The chain has TRBV6-9 and TRBJ1-2; D gene uncertain. Per germline, CDR1 MNHGY and CDR2 SVAAGI. The CDR3 loop spans 15 amino acids. V was pared by 2 bases and J by 0 bases, with 10 bases between. The CDR3 spells CASSYRAHPNYGYTF. The CDR3 DNA is TGTGCCAGCAGTTATCGGGCACATCCTAACTATGGCTACACCTTC.

This chain connects TRBV9 to TRBJ2-2, with TRBD1 as a possible D gene (6 bases). Trimming removed 0 bases at V and 4 bases at J, with 10 bases between. The CDR3 runs 15 residues. Germline values: CDR1 SGDLS, CDR2 YYNGEE. The CDR3 nucleotides are TGTGCCAGCAGCGTAGACCAGGACAGCACCGGGGAGCTGTTTTTT. It encodes CASSVDQDSTGELFF.

J is TRBJ1-5 and V is TRBV4-3; a weak D match, TRBD1 (5 bases). Per germline, CDR1 LGHNA and CDR2 YSLEER. Trimming removed 1 base at V and 0 bases at J, with 10 bases between. The CDR3 extends over 16 amino acids. CDR3 DNA: TGCGCCAGCAGCCAAGTTCGGGGGTATAGCAATCAGCCCCAGCATTTT. Translation: CASSQVRGYSNQPQHF.

The rearrangement uses TRBV4-3 and TRBJ2-4; 7 bases agree with TRBD2. The CDR3 loop spans 16 amino acids. Germline lookup yields CDR1 LGHNA and CDR2 YSLEER. The trim removed 0 bases at V and 7 bases at J, leaving 9 bases unmatched. The CDR3 bases are TGCGCCAGCAGCCAAGATGGGGGGGGGTCGCAGAACATTCAGTACTTC. This encodes CASSQDGGGSQNIQYF.

The rearrangement uses TRBV7-9 and TRBJ2-2; 8 nucleotides agree with TRBD1. The length of the CDR3 is 16 residues. The germline gives CDR1 SEHNR, CDR2 FQNEAQ (reference sequence). J was trimmed by 0 bases and V by 5 bases; bases with no gene match: 5. The CDR3 sequence: CASSPPDRANTGELFF. CDR3 DNA: TGTGCCAGCAGCCCCCCGGACAGGGCGAACACCGGGGAGCTGTTTTTT.

The count of this clone is one. Here the CDR3 DNA reads TGCGCCAGCAGCCAAGTAGCGGGGGAGGGCTACAATGAGCAGTTCTTC. This sequence encodes CASSQVAGEGYNEQFF. The chain carries TRBV4-3 and TRBJ2-1; TRBD2 agrees at 9 bases. After removal of 1 base from V and 3 bases from J, the junction contained 4 bases not matched to a gene. This CDR3 has 16 amino acids. Per germline, CDR1 LGHNA and CDR2 YSLEER.

V usage is TRBV4-1 and J usage is TRBJ2-1; 8 positions match TRBD2. CDR3 length equals 12 residues. Germline loops: CDR1 MGHRA, CDR2 YSYEKL. V lost 3 bases, J lost 12 bases, and 4 bases stayed unmatched. The CDR3 DNA reads TGCGCCAGCAGCCATGCGGGGGGAGGGCAGTTCTTC. Protein: CASSHAGGGQFF.

This rearrangement joins TRBV28 to TRBJ1-2, with a possible D match to TRBD1 (5 bases). This CDR3 contains 15 residues. The ends were cut back, 5 bases at V and 2 bases at J, with 15 bases in the middle. Germline V gene data show CDR1 as MDHEN and CDR2 as SYDVKM. The CDR3 is CASSPPGDGNYGYTF. CDR3 sequence (DNA): TGTGCCAGCAGTCCGCCTGGGGACGGCAACTATGGCTACACCTTC.

The chain is built from TRBV20-1 and TRBJ2-1, with a tentative D call TRBD1 (5 bases). Looked up from germline, CDR1 is DFQATT and CDR2 is SNEGSKA (reference sequence). The CDR3 runs 10 residues. The V end lost 5 bases, the J end lost 11 bases, and 10 bases lay between the germline ends. CDR3 region: CSASPGQQFF. The DNA for the CDR3 is TGCAGTGCTTCCCCAGGGCAGCAGTTCTTC.

This clone was seen a single time. The chain combines TRBV7-8 with TRBJ1-1; no clear D. Germline V lookup: CDR1 SGHVS, CDR2 FQNEAQ. The ends were cut back, 8 bases at V and 6 bases at J, with 10 bases in the middle. There are 11 residues in the CDR3. CDR3 nucleotide sequence: TGTGCCAGCGGAGGGTGGGCTGAAGCTTTCTTT. Its protein product is CASGGWAEAFF.

V and J are TRBV5-1 and TRBJ1-5; D is uncertain. The germline V gene has CDR1 SGHRS and CDR2 YFSETQ. The V gene lost 6 bases and the J gene lost 5 bases, with 18 bases spanning the gap. The CDR3 loop spans 15 amino acids. The CDR3 bases are TGCGCCAGCAAAGCTTGGGGAGGAGTTGATCAGCCCCAGCATTTT. This translates into CASKAWGGVDQPQHF.

V gene TRBV6-6 combines with J gene TRBJ2-5; possible D gene TRBD1, 5 bases. The end of the DNA fits TRBJ2-7 better, so the J call may be wrong. The germline V gene encodes CDR1 MNHNY and CDR2 SVGAGI (reference sequence). CDR3 length: 14 residues. Here the CDR3 DNA reads TGTGCCAGCAGTTACGGTGGGTCAGGGTACGAGCAGTACTTC. It specifies CASSYGGSGYEQYF.

The chain is built from TRBV10-3 and TRBJ2-2; 14 positions agree with TRBD2. With 4 bases clipped from V and 2 bases from J, the junction kept 3 bases outside the gene matches. The CDR3 totals 17 residues. CDR1 and CDR2 from the germline V gene are ENHRY and SYGVKD. This chain's CDR3 is CAISGGLAGGNTGELFF. CDR3 DNA: TGTGCCATCAGTGGCGGACTAGCGGGAGGTAACACCGGGGAGCTGTTTTTT.

The rearrangement links TRBV6-4 to TRBJ1-2; D not certain. V gave up 3 bases and J gave up 3 bases, with 8 bases separating them. CDR1 is MRHNA and CDR2 is SNTAGT in the germline V gene. The CDR3 runs to 13 residues. CDR3 nucleotides: TGTGCCAGCAGTGAGTTCCCTCACTATGGCTACACCTTC. It yields the protein CASSEFPHYGYTF.

The gene calls are TRBV7-2 and TRBJ2-7, with D tentatively TRBD1 or TRBD2 (7 bases each). The CDR3 has 14 residues. V lost 7 bases, J lost 6 bases, and 19 bases lay in between. Germline V gene lookup returns CDR1 SGHTA and CDR2 FQGNSA. The CDR3 coding sequence is TGTGCCAGCATCGTATGGGCAGGGGGGGGCGAGCAGTACTTC. Protein product: CASIVWAGGGEQYF.

The V call is TRBV7-2, the J call TRBJ2-1; no clear D gene. Germline V gives CDR1 SGHTA, CDR2 FQGNSA. V lost 1 base and J 0 bases, leaving 7 bases between the germline ends. The CDR3 has 15 residues. The CDR3 loop reads CASSLVGDSYNEQFF. The CDR3 bases are TGTGCCAGCAGCTTAGTTGGCGACTCCTACAATGAGCAGTTCTTC.

In its sample, this clone was seen a few times. The CDR3 protein is CASSVGGTEAFF. CDR3 DNA: TGTGCCAGCAGCGTGGGGGGCACTGAAGCTTTCTTT. The gene calls are TRBV6-6 and TRBJ1-1; D might be TRBD1 (5 bases). Germline V gene lookup returns CDR1 MNHNY and CDR2 SVGAGI (reference sequence). The CDR3 consists of 12 residues. The ends were cut back, 6 bases at V and 4 bases at J, with 9 bases in the middle.

The chain carries TRBV6-4 and TRBJ2-5; 11 positions match TRBD1. There are 17 residues in the CDR3. Germline-derived CDR1 and CDR2 are MRHNA and SNTAGT. V shed 0 bases, J shed 5 bases, and the junction held 8 bases outside the gene matches. The CDR3 reads CASSDSRTGGLGETQYF. As DNA, the CDR3 is TGTGCCAGCAGTGACTCCCGGACAGGGGGCCTGGGGGAGACCCAGTACTTC.

By proportion, this clone is medium-sized. The genes are TRBV5-4 and TRBJ2-5; D may be TRBD2 (7 bases). With 2 bases removed from V and 2 bases from J, the gap between germline ends came to 22 bases. CDR1 is SGHNT, CDR2 YYREEE, per germline (reference sequence). This CDR3 region has 18 residues. The CDR3 protein is CASSFVFMRGGRQETQYF. The CDR3 DNA follows: TGTGCCAGCAGCTTTGTGTTTATGAGGGGGGGACGTCAAGAGACCCAGTACTTC.

The chain couples TRBV6-5 to TRBJ2-7, with D uncertain. The CDR3 runs to 13 residues. CDR1 is MNHEY, CDR2 SVGAGI, per germline. V dropped 5 bases and J dropped 3 bases, with 11 bases sitting between them. The CDR3 coding sequence is TGTGCCAGCAGTATCGCTTTTAACTACGAGCAGTACTTC. It encodes CASSIAFNYEQYF.

The chain employs TRBV27 and TRBJ2-3; TRBD2 might be the D (6 bases). Germline lookup yields CDR1 MNHEY and CDR2 SMNVEV (reference sequence). The CDR3 contains 11 residues. Deletions cut 6 bases from V and 8 bases from J, with 9 bases between. The CDR3 region is CASRLGGTQYF. CDR3 bases: TGTGCCAGCAGGCTGGGGGGTACGCAGTATTTT.

This chain uses TRBV30 with TRBJ2-6; D is unresolved. The V gene's germline CDR1 is GTSNPN and CDR2 SVGIG (reference sequence). The germline V and J ends were trimmed by 3 bases and 4 bases, with 10 bases remaining between them. The CDR3 is 14 amino acids. The CDR3 reads CAWRTSSGANVLTF. The CDR3 nucleotides read TGTGCCTGGAGGACATCCTCAGGGGCCAACGTCCTGACTTTC.

CDR3 region: CASSQEWGRDTQYF. The CDR3, as DNA: TGCGCCAGCAGCCAAGAGTGGGGAAGGGATACGCAGTATTTT. The V and J genes are TRBV4-3 and TRBJ2-3; D not certain. Looked up from germline, CDR1 is LGHNA and CDR2 is YSLEER. CDR3 length: 14 amino acids. V lost 0 bases, J lost 6 bases, and 10 bases lay in between.

The V and J genes are TRBV2 and TRBJ2-7, with unresolved D. Germline-derived CDR1 and CDR2 are SNHLY and FYNNEI. The CDR3 is 12 amino acids. Deletions cut 7 bases from V and 3 bases from J, with 10 bases between. The CDR3: CASIPSIYEQYF. Written as DNA, the CDR3 is TGTGCCAGCATACCCTCTATCTACGAGCAGTACTTC.

The J gene is TRBJ1-4, the V gene TRBV7-9; possibly TRBD1 for D (5 bases). Germline V gene data show CDR1 as SEHNR and CDR2 as FQNEAQ (reference sequence). Trimming pared 6 bases from V and 8 bases from J, leaving 19 bases between. The length of the CDR3 is 15 residues. The CDR3 reads CASRPPGGGLEKLFF. CDR3 coding DNA: TGTGCCAGCAGGCCTCCCGGGGGGGGTCTGGAAAAACTGTTTTTT.

The rearrangement joins TRBV27 to TRBJ2-5; D possibly corresponds to TRBD2 (5 bases). Germline V CDR1 and CDR2: MNHEY, SMNVEV (reference sequence). CDR3 length: 12 residues. V lost 4 bases and J 10 bases, leaving 13 bases between the germline ends. CDR3 loop: CASSSPGMGQYF. The CDR3 DNA reads TGTGCCAGCAGTTCCCCCGGGATGGGCCAGTACTTC.

This chain connects TRBV4-1 to TRBJ2-7; D is undetermined. V was cut by 3 bases and J by 0 bases, with 9 bases left in between. The germline V gene has CDR1 MGHRA and CDR2 YSYEKL. The CDR3 loop spans 14 amino acids. The CDR3 coding sequence is TGCGCCAGCAGCCATAAACCAGACTCCTACGAGCAGTACTTC. This translates into CASSHKPDSYEQYF.